This T cell receptor (beta chain) was identified during a study of metastatic and nonmetastatic thyroid tumors. Study information: Repertoires of blood and of tissue (tumor or nodule) from malignant and benign thyroid patients were compared.

Nobody among the patients had been given any treatment before thyroid surgery. Per the germline V gene, CDR1 is GTSNPN and CDR2 is SVGIG (reference sequence). The CDR3 sequence is 15 residues long. Trimming at V came to 5 bases and at J to 0 bases, leaving 10 bases not matched to a gene. In the original workflow: For papillary thyroid cancer, a distant-metastasis classifier was constructed from CDR3 differences observed across clinicopathological groups. TCRdb reprocessed the PCR reads using MiXCR. TCRdb, not the authors, supplied the V and J calls. The sample lists 11,000 to 15,000 clones, more than 20% seen once, with 9.5% to 13% in the top ten. Points from the study as a whole: As reported, TCR beta diversity in blood and tumor was significantly higher in malignant thyroid tumors than in benign nodules.

About this clone itself: Antigen specificity is unknown.

The sample consisted of tumor tissue. The chain is built from TRBV30 and TRBJ2-7; 7 bases map to TRBD1. This clonotype was obtained from a female donor with papillary thyroid cancer or a benign thyroid nodule (not recorded which). Some clones in this sample may be carry-over from other donors' samples. The CDR3 nucleotides are TGTGCCTGGGGCGGCCAGGGGGTACTCTCCTACGAGCAGTACTTC. Residues: CAWGGQGVLSYEQYF.